The rows below give T cell receptor beta chains drawn from one sample of a study of Graves' ophthalmopathy and Graves' hyperthyroidism. TCRdb ran MiXCR on the multiplex PCR reads and lists one entry per CDR3 protein. This sample carries almost 750,000 distinct CDR3 sequences, roughly 40% of them seen once, and the ten largest clones take 44%. Sequencing was done on a sample of peripheral blood. The receptor source for this set is an adult man with Graves' ophthalmopathy. Each CDR3 is given with its conserved first and last residue.

len	v_gene	j_gene	CDR3aa
15	TRBV9	TRBJ1-1	CASSYSGQPPGGAFF
13	TRBV12-3/TRBV12-4	TRBJ2-5	CASSLTGIETQYF
15	TRBV12-3/TRBV12-4	TRBJ2-7	CASSTGLAEAYEQYF
19	TRBV19	TRBJ1-1	CASSHFRFSQDRFDTEAFF
18	TRBV7-2	TRBJ1-2	CASSLGLGGTGGGYGYTF
18	TRBV7-9	TRBJ2-5	CASSLVFGVGGDRETQYF
13	TRBV6-4	TRBJ1-4	CASAAGENEKLFF
12	TRBV7-9	TRBJ1-5	CASSYRDQPQHF
14	TRBV7-6	TRBJ2-7	CASSSRQGGGELYF
14	TRBV7-2	TRBJ1-2	CASSLLGPDYGYTF
14	TRBV25-1	TRBJ2-2	CASSYDRVAGELFF
13	TRBV14	TRBJ1-1	CASSTGIRTEAFF
16	TRBV7-9	TRBJ1-2	CASSTTSLEGVYGYTF
16	TRBV10-3	TRBJ1-5	CASEPNREGSNQPQHF
16	TRBV14	TRBJ2-5	CASSPTPSGIQETQYF
14	TRBV7-6	TRBJ1-3	CASSLDWAGNTIYF
14	TRBV2	TRBJ2-7	CASSVGTSNYEQYF
18	TRBV20-1	TRBJ1-1	CSATKDKGSYPEHTEAFF
14	TRBV11-1	TRBJ1-6	CASSQDRLYSPLHF
12	TRBV11-2	TRBJ2-7	CASGRFSYEQYF
14	TRBV12-3/TRBV12-4	TRBJ2-7	CASSPQGARDEQYF
14	TRBV7-6	TRBJ2-7	CASSEPGRGYEQYF
11	TRBV28	TRBJ1-1	CASSSLLGAFF
15	TRBV4-1	TRBJ2-5	CASSQRTSGLETQYF
15	TRBV2	TRBJ2-2	CASSEALGSDGELFF
17	TRBV2	TRBJ1-1	CASSEQGTARMNTEAFF
14	TRBV2	TRBJ2-5	CASATSGGQETQYF
13	TRBV19	TRBJ1-5	CASSIQGDQLQHF
13	TRBV20-1	TRBJ2-7	CSAATGTAYEQYF
10	TRBV29-1	TRBJ1-1	CSVDLSRAFF
14	TRBV7-9	TRBJ1-1	CASSLNPGNTEAFF
15	TRBV12-3/TRBV12-4	TRBJ2-7	CASGPQLALSYEQYF
14	TRBV10-3	TRBJ1-4	CAISDLQGGEKLFF
15	TRBV15	TRBJ1-2	CATSRDLGAVYGYTF
13	TRBV29-1	TRBJ1-5	CSTLGQGVVTQHF
13	TRBV7-9	TRBJ1-5	CASSLTGSQPQHF
13	TRBV25-1	TRBJ2-2	CASSNSYTGELFF
16	TRBV7-2	TRBJ2-7	CASSPWGGNEAYEQYF
15	TRBV20-1	TRBJ1-5	CSASWGAHSNQPQHF
13	TRBV20-1	TRBJ1-2	CSAEDRHNYGYTF
16	TRBV7-8	TRBJ1-2	CASSNPGQGISYGYTF
12	TRBV10-3	TRBJ1-2	CAISSGAMSYTF
18	TRBV29-1	TRBJ1-1	CSVDAWTGSLLMNTEAFF